Included here is one TCR beta chain sequence, with context. Its specificity is unknown. From the germline J gene comes the end of the CDR3, since the read stops 3 residues before it. The source of the sample is a study of T cells in women clearing cervical HPV infection. Libraries were prepared by immunoSEQ multiplex PCR; TCRdb keeps only in-frame clonotypes and omits some of them. This table lists around 30,000 clones. Study-level findings and limits: Cases carried less TRBV6-7 than controls: roughly 0.12% versus 0.17%. Repertoire richness, not evenness, was significantly elevated in CIN3+ cases versus controls.

CDR1 is MNHNS and CDR2 is SASEGT in the germline V gene. The CDR3 has 16 amino acids. V lost 4 bases, J lost 6 bases, and 10 bases stayed unmatched. The sequence came from a woman aged 18 to 75 with a cervical HPV16 infection that either progressed to CIN3+ or cleared (not recorded which). Sequenced sample: blood buffy coat. This rearrangement joins TRBV6-1 to TRBJ2-7; 12 bases align to TRBD1. The CDR3 bases that were read are TGTGCCAGCAGTGGTTCCCGGGGGACAGGGGGCCTCGAG. Translating it yields CASSGSRGTGGLE. In full, the CDR3 is CASSGSRGTGGLEQYF.